This T cell receptor (beta chain) was sequenced for a study of T cells in Graves' hyperthyroidism and ophthalmopathy. Points on this clonotype: What it binds is not known.

Authors of the study amplified TCR beta CDR3 regions from RNA transcripts. TCR CDR3 regions were first amplified by RT-PCR with HTBI primers. TCRdb analysed the multiplex PCR reads with MiXCR anew, one entry per CDR3 protein. The sample has approximately 630,000 distinct CDR3 sequences, roughly 17% seen once. Each diagnosis was grounded in clinical symptoms, serum thyroxine and TRAb, thyroid ultrasound, and orbital computed tomography. Fresh peripheral blood, 8 to 10 ml, was the source of the PBMCs. Trimming removed 4 bases from V and 9 bases from J, with 13 bases in between. This CDR3 region has 13 residues. Germline V gene data show CDR1 as LNHDA and CDR2 as SQIVND (reference sequence). The study's findings and limits: The model foresaw ophthalmopathy a median 6.5 months prior to onset.

V and J are TRBV19 and TRBJ1-5; D perhaps matches TRBD1 (5 bases). The sample comprised blood. This receptor was obtained from a woman aged 30 to 39 with Graves' hyperthyroidism. CDR3 sequence reads: CASSTDNVRPQHF. Written as DNA, the CDR3 is TGTGCCAGTAGTACGGACAATGTTAGGCCCCAGCATTTT.